The sample holds one count of the clone carrying this T cell receptor (beta chain). Its antigen is as yet unknown. In the same sample, other DNA sequences code for this CDR3. As defined, naive CD8 cells were CD45RO-negative and positively selected for CCR7, with terminally differentiated effector memory CD45RA+ cells excluded. The data stem from a study of shared clonotypes between healthy human individuals. The study's findings and limits: Only blood underwent sampling, and tissue repertoires likely differ. A reduction in generation probabilities was seen for non-shared clonotypes relative to those shared by all four donors. Of the naive CD4 clonotypes, 4% to 5% were shared across several donors. Despite large depth, rarefaction showed incomplete sorted-subset sequencing.

The germline V gene encodes CDR1 GTSNPN and CDR2 SVGIG (reference sequence). Trimming took 3 bases from V and 1 from J, leaving 6 bases between them. The CDR3 contains 12 residues. Using immunoSEQ multiplex PCR, the repertoire was profiled, and TCRdb retains in-frame clones only, with some absent. The table records a few million clones, just over 90% of them present only once. The TCR was taken from a man aged 18-30 years in good health. Some clones in this sample may be carry-over from other donors' samples. The sequenced sample consisted of naive CD8+ T cells from PBMCs. The chain couples TRBV30 to TRBJ1-1; D is unclear. This CDR3 reads CAWRWENTEAFF. CDR3 sequence (DNA): TGTGCCTGGAGGTGGGAGAACACTGAAGCTTTCTTT. The full variable domain, its missing parts supplied by reference TRBV30 and TRBJ1-1, is SQTIHQWPATLVQPVGSPLSLECTVEGTSNPNLYWYRQAAGRGLQLLFYSVGIGQISSEVPQNLSASRPQDRQFILSSKKLLLSDSGFYLCAWRWENTEAFFGQGTRLTVV.